This TCR beta chain was captured in a study of T cells in localized non-small cell lung cancer. V lost 6 bases and J lost 16, with 25 bases in between. The V gene's germline CDR1 is LNHDA and CDR2 SQIVND (reference sequence). The CDR3 is 14 amino acids. Study outcomes and limitations: In uninvolved adjacent lung, T cell clonality reached its highest value, exceeding tumor. A denser population of T cells in blood accompanied longer overall survival. A median of 57 of the top 100 tumor clones appeared in adjacent lung, which was paired and uninvolved.

On this clone: The target antigen is unknown.

TCRdb's table, derived via immunoSEQ multiplex PCR, lists solely in-frame clones and lacks some. The sample comprises 30,000 to 45,000 clones, over 75% of which are singletons, and 2.7% rests with the top ten. This TCR came from a woman aged 35-75 years with stage I lung adenocarcinoma. The starting material was peripheral blood, obtained before any cancer treatment. V gene TRBV19 combines with J gene TRBJ2-1; possible D gene TRBD1, 6 bases. CDR3 DNA: TGTGCCAGTAGACCCAGGGGCGGTCAGCCTACACCTTTCTTC. It is translated as CASRPRGGQPTPFF.